What follows are 26 T cell receptor beta chains derived from one specimen sequenced in a study of PD-1 blockade in classical Hodgkin lymphoma. All trial patients relapsed after autologous stem cell transplantation. This table comes from immunoSEQ multiplex PCR, and its TCRdb copy is limited to in-frame clones, with some not included. The sample yields more than 140,000 clones, 78% seen once. This sample comprised peripheral blood mononuclear cells (PBMCs), obtained before the second cycle of nivolumab. These receptors were collected from a human donor with classical Hodgkin lymphoma.

The V and J genes are TRBV2 and TRBJ2-3; the match to TRBD2 covers 7 bases. The CDR3 spans 15 residues. The junction had 5 bases not matched to a gene; V was cut back by 3 bases and J by 2 bases. Germline V lookup: CDR1 SNHLY, CDR2 FYNNEI. The CDR3 reads CASSEVGGFTDTQYF. In DNA form, the CDR3 reads TGTGCCAGCAGTGAGGTGGGGGGGTTCACAGATACGCAGTATTTT.

The rearrangement joins TRBV4-1 to TRBJ1-1; D is perhaps TRBD1 (5 bases). CDR3 length equals 15 residues. The germline V gene has CDR1 MGHRA and CDR2 YSYEKL. Trimming stripped 1 base from V and 0 bases from J, with 9 bases between. The CDR3 DNA follows: TGCGCCAGCAGCCAAGTGGGGCTGGTGAACACTGAAGCTTTCTTT. This gives the protein CASSQVGLVNTEAFF.

This chain links TRBV4-1 with TRBJ1-1; 8 bases match TRBD1. V lost 6 bases to trimming and J lost 4 bases; unmatched junction nucleotides: 4. The CDR3 is made up of 13 amino acids. Germline values: CDR1 MGHRA, CDR2 YSYEKL. CDR3 in DNA: TGCGCCAGCAGACCTACAGGGGGCACTGAAGCTTTCTTT. This encodes CASRPTGGTEAFF.

This chain links TRBV11-2 with TRBJ2-1; unclear D gene. Per the germline V gene, CDR1 is SGHAT and CDR2 is FQNNGV. The CDR3 contains 13 residues. V lost 0 bases and J lost 7, with 7 bases in between. This chain's CDR3 is CASSLEVGNEQFF. The CDR3 DNA is TGTGCCAGCAGCTTAGAGGTGGGAAATGAGCAGTTCTTC.

The gene calls are TRBV4-1 and TRBJ1-3; D gene uncertain. Germline V lookup: CDR1 MGHRA, CDR2 YSYEKL. V gave up 4 bases and J gave up 4 bases, with 11 bases separating them. This CDR3 contains 14 residues. CDR3 bases: TGCGCCAGCAGCCGACAATCTGGGGGAAACACCATATATTTT. Protein product: CASSRQSGGNTIYF.

The chain uses TRBV5-6 and TRBJ2-1; D is unresolved. CDR3 length equals 15 residues. Trimming cost V 2 bases and J 2 bases, with 11 bases left between them. Per the germline V gene, CDR1 is SGHDT and CDR2 is YYEEEE. The chain's CDR3 is CASSFFRSPYNEQFF. The CDR3 region has the DNA TGTGCCAGCAGCTTTTTCAGGTCTCCCTACAATGAGCAGTTCTTC.

This clone was counted a few times. This chain links TRBV21-1 with TRBJ1-5; TRBD1, the table's D call, was not compared with the DNA. TRBV21-1 counts as a pseudogene. The CDR3 length is 16 residues. CDR3 amino acids: CASSKVYDRARQPQHF. In DNA, the CDR3 is TGTGCCAGCAGCAAAGTCTATGACAGGGCCAGGCAGCCCCAGCATTTT.

The V call is TRBV18, the J call TRBJ1-2; possibly TRBD1 for D (5 bases). The V gene lost 3 bases and the J gene lost 2 bases, with 10 bases spanning the gap. CDR1 is KGHSH, CDR2 LQKENI, per germline. The length of the CDR3 is 14 residues. The CDR3 here is CASSPNDRNYGYTF. CDR3 coding DNA: TGTGCCAGCTCACCGAACGACAGAAACTATGGCTACACCTTC.

This clone was detected only once. This rearrangement joins TRBV6-5 to TRBJ1-1; TRBD1 matches at 9 bases. The CDR3 has 13 amino acids. Germline trimming cut 5 bases from V and 7 bases from J; bases unmatched to any gene: 5. Germline CDR1 MNHEY, CDR2 SVGAGI. CDR3 amino acids: CASSRDRALEAFF. DNA for the CDR3: TGTGCCAGCAGTCGGGACAGGGCCCTTGAAGCTTTCTTT.

The chain links TRBV5-3 to TRBJ1-6; 9 bases fit TRBD1. TRBV5-3 is flagged as an ORF with uncertain function. With 4 bases clipped from V and 6 bases from J, the junction kept 2 bases outside the gene matches. CDR3 length equals 14 residues. CDR3 coding DNA: TGTGCCAGAAGCGAGGACAGGGGTAATTCACCCCTCCACTTT. It encodes CARSEDRGNSPLHF.

Turning to this clone: Within the sample, other DNA sequences also encode this same CDR3. The chain links TRBV7-2 to TRBJ1-5; D not certain. Germline CDR1 reads SGHTA; CDR2 reads FQGNSA. The CDR3 extends over 13 amino acids. V was clipped by 0 bases and J by 6 bases, with 6 bases between them. This CDR3 is CASSLALGQPQHF. Here the CDR3 DNA reads TGTGCCAGCAGCTTAGCGCTAGGTCAGCCCCAGCATTTT.

The chain has TRBV7-6 and TRBJ1-3; D call uncertain. The CDR3 is 13 residues long. The germline V and J ends were trimmed by 1 base and 3 bases, with 4 bases remaining between them. Germline loops: CDR1 SGHVS, CDR2 FNYEAQ. The CDR3 DNA sequence: TGTGCCAGCAGCTTAGAATTTGGAAACACCATATATTTT. It encodes CASSLEFGNTIYF.

The rearrangement links TRBV7-9 to TRBJ1-2; 8 positions match TRBD1. CDR3 length: 14 residues. Germline CDR1 and CDR2: SEHNR and FQNEAQ (reference sequence). The ends lost 2 bases at V and 10 bases at J; junction bases unmatched: 9. For the CDR3, the DNA is TGTGCCAGCAGCTTACGGTCAGGGGGCGAAGTCTACACCTTC. Protein: CASSLRSGGEVYTF.

The rearrangement uses TRBV6-6 and TRBJ2-1; D gene ambiguous. This CDR3 is built from 13 residues. CDR1 MNHNY and CDR2 SVGAGI come from the germline V gene (reference sequence). Trimming took off 5 bases at V and 5 bases at J, with 10 bases between the two ends. The DNA of the CDR3 is TGTGCCAGCAGTGCTACTATACACAATGAGCAGTTCTTC. It yields the protein CASSATIHNEQFF.

The gene calls are TRBV9 and TRBJ2-6; D gene ambiguous. V was shortened by 1 base and J by 0 bases, with 14 bases between the two germline ends. Germline V gene sequence: CDR1 SGDLS, CDR2 YYNGEE. The CDR3 is 18 residues long. CDR3 amino acids: CASSVWRPASSGANVLTF. The CDR3 nucleotides are TGTGCCAGCAGCGTATGGCGACCGGCGAGCTCTGGGGCCAACGTCCTGACTTTC.

This clone was found once. The rearrangement joins TRBV7-9 to TRBJ2-5; 7 bases are a match to TRBD1. Germline CDR1 and CDR2: SEHNR and FQNEAQ (reference sequence). This CDR3 has 14 residues. V gave up 5 bases and J gave up 11 bases; unmatched junction bases: 14. The CDR3 is CASSAGTALGEQYF. CDR3 nucleotides: TGTGCCAGCAGCGCCGGGACAGCCCTTGGGGAGCAGTACTTC.

The chain is built from TRBV19 and TRBJ1-5; D gene ambiguous. The CDR3 extends over 15 amino acids. V lost 3 bases and J 0 bases, leaving 9 bases between the germline ends. Germline V gene lookup returns CDR1 LNHDA and CDR2 SQIVND (reference sequence). The CDR3 region is CASSISEYSNQPQHF. CDR3 coding DNA: TGTGCCAGTAGTATTTCGGAGTATAGCAATCAGCCCCAGCATTTT. Using reference TRBV19 and TRBJ1-5 for the parts outside the CDR3, the full variable domain is DGGITQSPKYLFRKEGQNVTLSCEQNLNHDAMYWYRQDPGQGLRLIYYSQIVNDFQKGDIAEGYSVSREKKESFPLTVTSAQKNPTAFYLCASSISEYSNQPQHFGDGTRLSIL.

The rearrangement uses TRBV6-6 and TRBJ2-5; D call uncertain. The germline V and J ends were trimmed by 5 bases and 3 bases, with 1 base remaining between them. The CDR3 contains 10 residues. Germline lookup yields CDR1 MNHNY and CDR2 SVGAGI (reference sequence). CDR3 nucleotides: TGTGCCAGCAGTGAAGAGACCCAGTACTTC. It codes for CASSEETQYF.

The rearrangement uses TRBV18 and TRBJ2-1; D is ambiguous. Per germline, CDR1 KGHSH and CDR2 LQKENI. The CDR3 runs 13 residues. Trimming removed 5 bases from V and 11 bases from J, with 16 bases in between. The CDR3 here is CASSLLNLDQQFF. In DNA form, the CDR3 reads TGTGCCAGCTCATTACTAAACCTCGATCAGCAGTTCTTC.

This clone occurred once. The chain employs TRBV6-1 and TRBJ1-5; D possibly corresponds to TRBD1 (5 bases). This CDR3 comprises 15 residues. Germline CDR1 and CDR2: MNHNS and SASEGT. The V end was cut by 7 bases, the J end by 0 bases, with 13 bases between. CDR3 amino acids: CASIFLGVSNQPQHF. The CDR3 nucleotides are TGTGCCAGCATCTTTCTGGGGGTTAGCAATCAGCCCCAGCATTTT.

The chain carries TRBV7-2 and TRBJ1-4; D ambiguous. The CDR3 spans 16 residues. CDR1 and CDR2 from the germline V gene are SGHTA and FQGNSA. The ends were cut back, 8 bases at V and 0 bases at J, with 16 bases in the middle. This CDR3 is CASSRGGGTTNEKLFF. DNA for the CDR3: TGTGCCAGCTCCCGGGGTGGTGGGACAACTAATGAAAAACTGTTTTTT.

The genes are TRBV7-2 and TRBJ2-1, with D possibly TRBD2 on 6 matching bases. CDR1 and CDR2 (germline): SGHTA, FQGNSA. The V and J ends lost 1 base and 10 bases respectively, with 23 bases between them. The CDR3 is 17 amino acids. In DNA, the CDR3 is TGTGCCAGCAGCTTAGTGTCTAGCGCGGGGCATTTTTGGGAGCAGTTCTTC. This encodes CASSLVSSAGHFWEQFF.

Comment on this clone: This CDR3 is also generated by other DNA sequences in the sample. This chain connects TRBV6-6 to TRBJ1-3; no clear D. V dropped 0 bases and J dropped 1 base, with 7 bases sitting between them. CDR3 length equals 15 residues. Germline CDR1 reads MNHNY; CDR2 reads SVGAGI (reference sequence). The CDR3 region has the DNA TGTGCCAGCAGTTACTCGAGGGATTCTGGAAACACCATATATTTT. Translating it yields CASSYSRDSGNTIYF.

The chain is built from TRBV10-3 and TRBJ1-2, with TRBD1 as a possible D gene (6 bases). CDR1 and CDR2 (germline): ENHRY, SYGVKD. The CDR3 loop spans 16 amino acids. V dropped 11 bases and J dropped 2 bases, with 24 bases sitting between them. CDR3 amino acids: CASNRELGDLNYGYTF. The CDR3 nucleotides are TGTGCCTCCAACAGGGAGTTAGGAGACTTAAACTATGGCTACACCTTC.

CDR3 loop: CASSQGQGANYGYTF. Written as DNA, the CDR3 is TGTGCCAGCAGCCAGGGACAGGGGGCAAACTATGGCTACACCTTC. The chain combines TRBV6-5 with TRBJ1-2; 12 nucleotides agree with TRBD1. This CDR3 has 15 residues. V trimming: 6 bases; J trimming: 2 bases; junction bases outside the gene matches: 4. Germline CDR1 and CDR2: MNHEY and SVGAGI.

The chain is built from TRBV7-3 and TRBJ2-1, with TRBD2 matching 12 bases. Germline V CDR1 and CDR2: SGHTA, FQGTGA. This CDR3 comprises 15 residues. The J segment lost 7 bases and the V segment lost 1 base, leaving 2 bases of the junction unmatched. The CDR3 loop is CASSLRLAGENEQFF. DNA for the CDR3: TGTGCCAGCAGCTTAAGACTAGCGGGGGAGAATGAGCAGTTCTTC.